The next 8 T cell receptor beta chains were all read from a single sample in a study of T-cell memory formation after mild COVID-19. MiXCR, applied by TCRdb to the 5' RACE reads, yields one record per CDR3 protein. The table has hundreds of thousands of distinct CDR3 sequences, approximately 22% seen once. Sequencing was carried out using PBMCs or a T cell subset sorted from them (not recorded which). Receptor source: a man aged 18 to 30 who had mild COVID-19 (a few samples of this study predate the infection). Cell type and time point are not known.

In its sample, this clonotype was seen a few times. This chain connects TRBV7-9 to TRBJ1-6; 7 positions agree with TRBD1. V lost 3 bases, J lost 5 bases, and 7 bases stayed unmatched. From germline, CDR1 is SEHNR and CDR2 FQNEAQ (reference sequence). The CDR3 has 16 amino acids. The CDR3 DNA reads TGTGCCAGCAGCTTTGACAGGGCCGAGAATAATTCACCCCTCCACTTT. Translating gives CASSFDRAENNSPLHF.

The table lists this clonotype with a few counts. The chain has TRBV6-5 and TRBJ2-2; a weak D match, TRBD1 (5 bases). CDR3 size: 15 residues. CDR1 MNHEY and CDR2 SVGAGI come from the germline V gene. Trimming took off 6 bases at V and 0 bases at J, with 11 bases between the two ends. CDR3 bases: TGTGCCAGCAGCCAAGCAGGGTCGAACACCGGGGAGCTGTTTTTT. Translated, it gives CASSQAGSNTGELFF.

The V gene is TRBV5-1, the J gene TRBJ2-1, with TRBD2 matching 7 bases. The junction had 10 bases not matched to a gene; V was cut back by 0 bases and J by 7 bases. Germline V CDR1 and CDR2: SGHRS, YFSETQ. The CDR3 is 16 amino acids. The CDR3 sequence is CASSLVLAAGGNEQFF. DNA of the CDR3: TGCGCCAGCAGCTTGGTGTTAGCGGCCGGGGGGAATGAGCAGTTCTTC.

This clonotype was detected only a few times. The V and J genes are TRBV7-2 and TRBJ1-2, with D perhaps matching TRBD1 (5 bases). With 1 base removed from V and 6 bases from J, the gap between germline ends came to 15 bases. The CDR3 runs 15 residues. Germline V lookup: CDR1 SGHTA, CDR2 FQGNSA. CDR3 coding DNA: TGTGCCAGCAGCTTAGGCCGCGGGGCCGGCAATGGCTACACCTTC. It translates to CASSLGRGAGNGYTF.

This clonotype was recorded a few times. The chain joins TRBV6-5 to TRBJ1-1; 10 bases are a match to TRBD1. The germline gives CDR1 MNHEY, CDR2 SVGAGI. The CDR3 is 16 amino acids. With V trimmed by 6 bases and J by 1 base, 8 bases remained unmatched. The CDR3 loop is CASRDRGLEENTEAFF. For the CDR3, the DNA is TGTGCCAGCAGAGACAGGGGGCTCGAGGAGAACACTGAAGCTTTCTTT.

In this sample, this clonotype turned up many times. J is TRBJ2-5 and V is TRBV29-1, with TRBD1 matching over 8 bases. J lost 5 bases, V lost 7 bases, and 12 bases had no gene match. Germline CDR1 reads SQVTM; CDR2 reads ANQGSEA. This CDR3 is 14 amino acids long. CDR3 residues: CSGRTGTALETQYF. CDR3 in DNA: TGCAGCGGGCGGACAGGGACCGCCCTGGAGACCCAGTACTTC.

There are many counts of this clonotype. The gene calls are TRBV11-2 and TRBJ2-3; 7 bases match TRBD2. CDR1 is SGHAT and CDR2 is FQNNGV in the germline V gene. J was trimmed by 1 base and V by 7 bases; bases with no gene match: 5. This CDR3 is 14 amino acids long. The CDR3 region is CASTPTSGTDTQYF. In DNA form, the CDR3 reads TGTGCCAGCACCCCAACTAGCGGCACAGATACGCAGTATTTT.

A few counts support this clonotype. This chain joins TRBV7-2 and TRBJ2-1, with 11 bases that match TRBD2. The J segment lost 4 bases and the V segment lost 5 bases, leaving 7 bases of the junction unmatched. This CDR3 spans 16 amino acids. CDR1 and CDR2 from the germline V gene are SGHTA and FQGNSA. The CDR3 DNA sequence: TGTGCCAGCAGCCCCCGACGACTAGCGGGATACAATGAGCAGTTCTTC. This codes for CASSPRRLAGYNEQFF.